The table lists the clone carrying this T cell receptor (beta chain) with many counts. Its antigen is unidentified. The CDR3 contains 16 residues. With V trimmed by 1 base and J by 1 base, 2 bases remained unmatched. The germline V gene has CDR1 PRHDT and CDR2 FYEKMQ (reference sequence). The treatment here: oral pan-JAK inhibitor, 5-10 mg twice daily. Alopecia areata patients had lesional scalp punch biopsies and peripheral blood taken from them. The data stem from a study of CD8+ T cells in alopecia areata. Extracted RNA was reverse transcribed, and the resulting cDNA served as sequencing template. Assay used: immunoSEQ multiplex PCR; TCRdb lists only in-frame clones, some missing. Of fewer than 250,000 clones listed, around two fifths are singletons. Study results and caveats: In scalp, tofacitinib significantly decreased clonality and expanded CD8+ clones among the top 100. Because of a solitary nonresponder, the connection of baseline CD8+ expansion to response stays uncertain.

The rearrangement uses TRBV13 and TRBJ2-2; TRBD2 matches 8 bases. The TCR comes from a human donor with alopecia areata. The sample here was CD4+ T cells sorted from blood, taken at approximately week 30, from a patient treated with tofacitinib. This chain's CDR3 is CASSLELAVNTGELFF. The CDR3 bases are TGTGCCAGCAGCTTAGAACTAGCGGTGAACACCGGGGAGCTGTTTTTT.